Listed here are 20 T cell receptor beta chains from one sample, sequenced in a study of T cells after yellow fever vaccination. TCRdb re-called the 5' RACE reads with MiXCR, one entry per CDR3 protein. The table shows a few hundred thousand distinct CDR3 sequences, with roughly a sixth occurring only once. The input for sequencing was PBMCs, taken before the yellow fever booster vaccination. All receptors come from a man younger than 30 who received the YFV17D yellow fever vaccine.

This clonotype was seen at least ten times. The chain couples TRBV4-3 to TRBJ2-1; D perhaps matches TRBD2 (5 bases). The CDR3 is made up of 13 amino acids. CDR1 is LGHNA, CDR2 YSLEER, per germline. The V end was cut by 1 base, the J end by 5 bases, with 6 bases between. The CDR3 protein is CASSQGTDNEQFF. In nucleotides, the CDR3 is TGCGCCAGCAGCCAAGGGACTGACAATGAGCAGTTCTTC.

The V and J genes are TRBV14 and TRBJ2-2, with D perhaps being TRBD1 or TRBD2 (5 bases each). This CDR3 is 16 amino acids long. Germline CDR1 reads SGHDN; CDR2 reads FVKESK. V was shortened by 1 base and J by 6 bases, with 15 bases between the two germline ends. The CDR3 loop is CASSQVIGTWAGELFF. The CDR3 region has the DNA TGTGCCAGCAGCCAAGTCATTGGGACCTGGGCCGGGGAGCTGTTTTTT.

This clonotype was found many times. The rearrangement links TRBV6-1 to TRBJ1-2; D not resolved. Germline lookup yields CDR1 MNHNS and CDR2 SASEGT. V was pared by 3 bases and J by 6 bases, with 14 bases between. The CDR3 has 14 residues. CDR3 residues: CASSEGWEANGYTF. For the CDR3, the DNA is TGTGCCAGCAGTGAGGGTTGGGAAGCGAATGGCTACACCTTC.

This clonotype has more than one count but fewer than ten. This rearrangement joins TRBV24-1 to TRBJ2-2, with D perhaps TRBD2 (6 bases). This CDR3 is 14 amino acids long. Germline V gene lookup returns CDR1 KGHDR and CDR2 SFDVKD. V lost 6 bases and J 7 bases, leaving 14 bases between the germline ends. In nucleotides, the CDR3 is TGTGCCACCAGTCATTATTCGGGAGTCGGGGAGCTGTTTTTT. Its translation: CATSHYSGVGELFF.

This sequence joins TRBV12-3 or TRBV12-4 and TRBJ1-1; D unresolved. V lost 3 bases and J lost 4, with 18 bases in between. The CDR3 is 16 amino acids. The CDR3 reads CASSFLGGYEITEAFF. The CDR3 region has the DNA TGTGCCAGCAGTTTTTTGGGAGGGTATGAAATCACTGAAGCTTTCTTT.

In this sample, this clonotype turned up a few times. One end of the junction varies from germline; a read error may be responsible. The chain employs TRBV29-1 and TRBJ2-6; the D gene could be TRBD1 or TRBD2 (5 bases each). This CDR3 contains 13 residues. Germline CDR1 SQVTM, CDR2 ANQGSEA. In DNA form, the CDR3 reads TGCAGCGCGCTTCCCCTCGGGGCCAACGTTCTGACTTTC. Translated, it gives CSALPLGANVLTF.

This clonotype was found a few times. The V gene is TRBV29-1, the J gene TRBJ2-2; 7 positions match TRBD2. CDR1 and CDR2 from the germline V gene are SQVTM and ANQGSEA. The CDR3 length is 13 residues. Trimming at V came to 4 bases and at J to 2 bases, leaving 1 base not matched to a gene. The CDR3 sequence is CSVGTSNTGELFF. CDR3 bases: TGCAGCGTTGGGACTAGTAACACCGGGGAGCTGTTTTTT.

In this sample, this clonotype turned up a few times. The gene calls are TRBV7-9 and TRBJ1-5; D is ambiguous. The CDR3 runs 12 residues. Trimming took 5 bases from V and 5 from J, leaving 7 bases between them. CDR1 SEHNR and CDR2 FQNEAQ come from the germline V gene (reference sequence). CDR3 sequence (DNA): TGTGCCAGCAGCCGCAGAGATCAGCCCCAGCATTTT. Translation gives CASSRRDQPQHF. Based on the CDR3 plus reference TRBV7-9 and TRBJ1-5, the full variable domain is DTGVSQNPRHKITKRGQNVTFRCDPISEHNRLYWYRQTLGQGPEFLTYFQNEAQLEKSRLLSDRFSAERPKGSFSTLEIQRTEQGDSAMYLCASSRRDQPQHFGDGTRLSIL.

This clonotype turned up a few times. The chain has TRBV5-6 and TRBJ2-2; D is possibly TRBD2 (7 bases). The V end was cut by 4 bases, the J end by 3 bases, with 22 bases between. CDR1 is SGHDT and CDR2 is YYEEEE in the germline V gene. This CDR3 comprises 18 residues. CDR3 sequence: CASSQEGRGHLDTGELFF. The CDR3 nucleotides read TGTGCCAGCAGCCAGGAGGGGCGGGGGCACCTGGACACCGGGGAGCTGTTTTTT. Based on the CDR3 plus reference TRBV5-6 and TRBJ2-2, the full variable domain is DAGVTQSPTHLIKTRGQQVTLRCSPKSGHDTVSWYQQALGQGPQFIFQYYEEEERQRGNFPDRFSGHQFPNYSSELNVNALLLGDSALYLCASSQEGRGHLDTGELFFGEGSRLTVL.

The CDR3 DNA sequence: TGTGCCAGCAGCATGGAGACAGCCGCGGGCGAGACCCAGTACTTC. It is translated as CASSMETAAGETQYF. V is TRBV7-6 and J is TRBJ2-5; D may correspond to TRBD1 or TRBD2 (5 bases each). The CDR3 consists of 15 residues. Trimming removed 5 bases at V and 5 bases at J, with 18 bases between. In germline, CDR1 is SGHVS, CDR2 FNYEAQ.

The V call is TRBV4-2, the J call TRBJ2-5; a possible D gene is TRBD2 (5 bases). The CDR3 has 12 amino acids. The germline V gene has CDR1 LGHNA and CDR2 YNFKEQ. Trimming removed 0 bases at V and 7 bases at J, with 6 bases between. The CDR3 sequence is CASSQDAGTQYF. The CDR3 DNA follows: TGTGCCAGCAGCCAAGACGCGGGGACCCAGTACTTC.

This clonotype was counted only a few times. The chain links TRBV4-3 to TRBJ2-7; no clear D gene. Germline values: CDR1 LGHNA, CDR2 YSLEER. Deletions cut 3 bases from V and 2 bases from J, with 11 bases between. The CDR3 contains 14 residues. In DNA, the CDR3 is TGCGCCAGCAGCCACTCTCTGGAAGCCTACGAGCAGTACTTC. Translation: CASSHSLEAYEQYF.

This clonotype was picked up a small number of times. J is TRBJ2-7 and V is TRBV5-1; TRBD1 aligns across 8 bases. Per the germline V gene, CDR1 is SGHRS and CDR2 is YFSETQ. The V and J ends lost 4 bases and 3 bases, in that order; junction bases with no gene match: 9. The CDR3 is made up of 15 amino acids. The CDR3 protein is CASSMGQAPNYEQYF. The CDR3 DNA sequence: TGCGCCAGCAGCATGGGACAGGCCCCCAACTACGAGCAGTACTTC. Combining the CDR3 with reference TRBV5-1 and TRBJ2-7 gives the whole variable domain KAGVTQTPRYLIKTRGQQVTLSCSPISGHRSVSWYQQTPGQGLQFLFEYFSETQRNKGNFPGRFSGRQFSNSRSEMNVSTLELGDSALYLCASSMGQAPNYEQYFGPGTRLTVT.

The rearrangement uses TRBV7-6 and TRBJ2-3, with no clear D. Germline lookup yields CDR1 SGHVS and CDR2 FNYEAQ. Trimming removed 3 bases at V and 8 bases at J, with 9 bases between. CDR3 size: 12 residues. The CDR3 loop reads CASSFQGFTQYF. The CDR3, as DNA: TGTGCCAGCAGCTTCCAAGGTTTTACGCAGTATTTT.

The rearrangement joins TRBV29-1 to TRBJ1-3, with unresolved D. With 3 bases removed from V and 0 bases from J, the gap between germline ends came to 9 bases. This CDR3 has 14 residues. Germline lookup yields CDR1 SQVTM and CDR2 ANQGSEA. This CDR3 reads CSVDSGPSGNTIYF. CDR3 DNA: TGCAGCGTTGATTCAGGACCCTCTGGAAACACCATATATTTT.

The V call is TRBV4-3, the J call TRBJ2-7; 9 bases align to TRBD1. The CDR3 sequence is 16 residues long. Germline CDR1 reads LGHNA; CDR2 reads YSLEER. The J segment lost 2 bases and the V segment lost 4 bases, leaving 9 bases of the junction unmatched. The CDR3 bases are TGCGCCAGCAGCCCCGGGGGGACAGGGATCCCCTACGAGCAGTACTTC. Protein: CASSPGGTGIPYEQYF.

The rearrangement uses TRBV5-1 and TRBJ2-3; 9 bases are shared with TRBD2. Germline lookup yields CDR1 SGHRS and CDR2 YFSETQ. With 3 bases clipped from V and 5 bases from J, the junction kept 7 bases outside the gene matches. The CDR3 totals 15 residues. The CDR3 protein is CASSWSGGGGDTQYF. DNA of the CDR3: TGCGCCAGCAGCTGGAGCGGCGGGGGGGGAGATACGCAGTATTTT.

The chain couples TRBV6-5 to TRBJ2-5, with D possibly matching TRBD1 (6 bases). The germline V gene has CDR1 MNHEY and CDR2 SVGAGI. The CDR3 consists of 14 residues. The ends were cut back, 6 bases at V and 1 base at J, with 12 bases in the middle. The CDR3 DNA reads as TGTGCCAGCAGAGAAGGGGGTCTCCAAGAGACCCAGTACTTC. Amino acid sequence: CASREGGLQETQYF.

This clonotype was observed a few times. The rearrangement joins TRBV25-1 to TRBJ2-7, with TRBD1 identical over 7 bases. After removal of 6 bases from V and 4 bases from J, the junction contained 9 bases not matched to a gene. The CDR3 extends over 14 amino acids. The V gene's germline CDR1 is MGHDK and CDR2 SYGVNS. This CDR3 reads CASRAGTAPYEQYF. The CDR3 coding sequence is TGTGCCAGCAGGGCCGGGACAGCTCCTTACGAGCAGTACTTC.

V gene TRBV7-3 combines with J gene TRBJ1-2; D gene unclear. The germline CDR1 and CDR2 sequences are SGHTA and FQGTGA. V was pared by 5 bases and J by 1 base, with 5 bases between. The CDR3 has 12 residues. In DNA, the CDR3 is TGTGCCAGCAGCGACAATAACTATGGCTACACCTTC. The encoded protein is CASSDNNYGYTF.